This TCR beta chain appears in the sequencing data of a study of blood T cell repertoires in COVID-19. The repertoire was sequenced with immunoSEQ multiplex PCR; TCRdb's copy has only in-frame clones and lacks some. The sample has about 170,000 clones; roughly 91% are singletons. The CDR3 has 19 residues. The germline V gene has CDR1 ENHRY and CDR2 SYGVKD. Losses at the gene ends were 6 bases for V and 4 bases for J; bases not matched to a gene: 19. The Seattle patients joined while their infection was active and were tracked longitudinally afterward. The sample comprised peripheral blood. The chain joins TRBV10-3 to TRBJ2-7, with 12 positions matching TRBD2. This clonotype originated in a man aged 18 to 30 with COVID-19, enrolled during active disease. CDR3 nucleotides: TGTGCCATCAGGTACAGCGGCGGGCTAGCGGGAGGGTTAGAGTACGAGCAGTACTTC. Translating it yields CAIRYSGGLAGGLEYEQYF.